This TCR beta chain is from a study of blood T cells in healthy people across ages. Broader study findings: TCR beta diversity tracked closely with naive T cell percentage.

A sample-barcoded 5' primer and a J-beta primer mix were used in a second PCR of roughly 6 to 11 cycles. From the 5' RACE reads, TCRdb called clonotypes with MiXCR, one entry per CDR3 protein. The sample carries approximately 680,000 distinct CDR3 sequences, roughly 32% recorded once. This clonotype was detected only once. The antigen remains undetermined. A junction boundary mismatches the germline segment, possibly from a read error. Germline CDR1 and CDR2: SGHRS and YFSETQ. This CDR3 has 18 residues. The chain recombines TRBV5-1 with TRBJ2-1; the D gene is possibly TRBD1 (5 bases). The receptor was isolated from a woman of 80 years or more in good health. The sample was blood. CDR3 bases: TGCGCAAGCAGTAGGAACGAACAGGACCTCACCTCCTACAATGAGCAGTTCTTC. It codes for CASSRNEQDLTSYNEQFF.